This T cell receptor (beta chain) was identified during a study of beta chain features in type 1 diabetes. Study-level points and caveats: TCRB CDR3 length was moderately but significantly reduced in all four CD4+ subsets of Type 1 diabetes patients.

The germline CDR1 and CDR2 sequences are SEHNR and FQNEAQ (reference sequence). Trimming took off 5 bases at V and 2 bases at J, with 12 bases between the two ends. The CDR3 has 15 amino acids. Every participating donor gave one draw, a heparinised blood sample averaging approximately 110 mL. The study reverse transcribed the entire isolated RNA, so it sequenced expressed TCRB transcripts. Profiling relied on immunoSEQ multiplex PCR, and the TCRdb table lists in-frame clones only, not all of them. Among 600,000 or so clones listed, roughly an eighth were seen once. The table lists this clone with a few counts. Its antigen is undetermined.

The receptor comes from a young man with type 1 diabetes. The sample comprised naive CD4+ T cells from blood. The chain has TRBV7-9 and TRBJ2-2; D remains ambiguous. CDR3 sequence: CASSPNLYNTGELFF. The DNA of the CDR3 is TGTGCCAGCAGCCCCAACTTATACAACACCGGGGAGCTGTTTTTT.